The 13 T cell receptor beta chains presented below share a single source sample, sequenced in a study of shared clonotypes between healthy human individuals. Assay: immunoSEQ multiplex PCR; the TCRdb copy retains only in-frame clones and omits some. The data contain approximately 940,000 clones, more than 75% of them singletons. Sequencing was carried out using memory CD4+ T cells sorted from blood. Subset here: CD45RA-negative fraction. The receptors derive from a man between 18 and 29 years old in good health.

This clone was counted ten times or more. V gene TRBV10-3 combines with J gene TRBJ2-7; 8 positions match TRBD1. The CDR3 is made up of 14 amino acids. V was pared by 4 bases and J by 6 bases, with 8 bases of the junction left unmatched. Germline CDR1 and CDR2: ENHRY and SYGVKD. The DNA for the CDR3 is TGTGCCATCAGTGGAGACAGGGGAGTGGTCGAGCAGTACTTC. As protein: CAISGDRGVVEQYF.

In nucleotides, the CDR3 is TGTGCCAGCAGTGGGGACTCCTTTGGCACAGATACGCAGTATTTT. This sequence encodes CASSGDSFGTDTQYF. V gene TRBV6-1 combines with J gene TRBJ2-3, with D perhaps matching TRBD2 (6 bases). CDR1 and CDR2 from the germline V gene are MNHNS and SASEGT. The length of the CDR3 is 15 residues. V shed 4 bases and J shed 1 base, with 12 bases lying between them.

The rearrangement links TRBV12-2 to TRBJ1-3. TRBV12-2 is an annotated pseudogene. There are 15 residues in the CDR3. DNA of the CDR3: TGTGCAAGTCGCGGATACAGCGCCTCTGGAAACACCATATATTTT. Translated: CASRGYSASGNTIYF.

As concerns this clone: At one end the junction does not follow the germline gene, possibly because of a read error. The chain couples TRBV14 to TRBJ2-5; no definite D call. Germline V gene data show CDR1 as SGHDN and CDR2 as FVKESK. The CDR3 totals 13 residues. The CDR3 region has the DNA TGTGCCAGCAGCCAAGCTGGCCAAGGGACCCAGTACTTC. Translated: CASSQAGQGTQYF.

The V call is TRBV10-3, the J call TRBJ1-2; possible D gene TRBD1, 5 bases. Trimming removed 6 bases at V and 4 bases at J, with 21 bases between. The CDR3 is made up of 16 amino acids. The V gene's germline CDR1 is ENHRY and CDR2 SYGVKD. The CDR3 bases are TGTGCCATCAGACAAAGAGGGGACCTTCTACTCTATGGCTACACCTTC. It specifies CAIRQRGDLLLYGYTF.

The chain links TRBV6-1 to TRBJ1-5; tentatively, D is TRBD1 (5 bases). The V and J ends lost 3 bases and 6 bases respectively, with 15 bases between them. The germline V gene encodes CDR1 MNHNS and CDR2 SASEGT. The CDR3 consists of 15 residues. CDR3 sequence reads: CASSEFMGGSQPQHF. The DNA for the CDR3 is TGTGCCAGCAGTGAGTTTATGGGGGGATCTCAGCCCCAGCATTTT.

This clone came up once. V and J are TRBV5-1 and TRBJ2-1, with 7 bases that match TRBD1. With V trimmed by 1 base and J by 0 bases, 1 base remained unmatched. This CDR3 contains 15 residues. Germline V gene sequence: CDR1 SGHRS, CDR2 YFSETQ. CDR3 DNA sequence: TGCGCCAGCAGCTTGAGGGGGCCCTCCTACAATGAGCAGTTCTTC. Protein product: CASSLRGPSYNEQFF.

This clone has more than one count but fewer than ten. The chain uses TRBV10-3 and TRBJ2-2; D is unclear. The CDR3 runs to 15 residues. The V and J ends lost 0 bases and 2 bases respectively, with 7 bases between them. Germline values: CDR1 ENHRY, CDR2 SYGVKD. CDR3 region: CAISESSVNTGELFF. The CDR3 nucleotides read TGTGCCATCAGTGAGTCGAGTGTTAACACCGGGGAGCTGTTTTTT.

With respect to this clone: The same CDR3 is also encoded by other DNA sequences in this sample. The CDR3 region is CASSPPSGTYEQYF. CDR3 coding DNA: TGTGCCAGCTCACCACCGAGCGGTACCTACGAGCAGTACTTC. V and J are TRBV18 and TRBJ2-7; D is possibly TRBD2 (5 bases). The CDR3 is made up of 14 amino acids. The germline V and J ends were trimmed by 0 bases and 2 bases, with 8 bases remaining between them. Germline CDR1 and CDR2: KGHSH and LQKENI.

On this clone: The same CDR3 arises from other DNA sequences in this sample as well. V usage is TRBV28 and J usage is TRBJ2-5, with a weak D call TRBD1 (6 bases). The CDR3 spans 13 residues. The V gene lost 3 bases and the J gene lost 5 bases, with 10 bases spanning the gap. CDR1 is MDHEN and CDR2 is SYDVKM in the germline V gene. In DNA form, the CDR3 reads TGTGCCAGCAGTTTGGCAGGGGCCGAGACCCAGTACTTC. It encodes CASSLAGAETQYF.

CDR3 amino acids: CASSQEGYTQYF. In nucleotides, the CDR3 is TGCGCCAGCAGCCAAGAGGGGTATACGCAGTATTTT. This chain connects TRBV4-1 to TRBJ2-3; no clear D. The germline V gene has CDR1 MGHRA and CDR2 YSYEKL. Trimming took off 0 bases at V and 7 bases at J, with 5 bases between the two ends. This CDR3 comprises 12 residues.

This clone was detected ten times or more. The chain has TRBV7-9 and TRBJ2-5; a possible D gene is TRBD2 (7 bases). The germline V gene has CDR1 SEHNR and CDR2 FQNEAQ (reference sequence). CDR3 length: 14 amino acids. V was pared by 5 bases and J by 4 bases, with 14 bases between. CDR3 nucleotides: TGTGCCAGCAGCCCTCTCGGGGGGCGAGAGACCCAGTACTTC. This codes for CASSPLGGRETQYF.

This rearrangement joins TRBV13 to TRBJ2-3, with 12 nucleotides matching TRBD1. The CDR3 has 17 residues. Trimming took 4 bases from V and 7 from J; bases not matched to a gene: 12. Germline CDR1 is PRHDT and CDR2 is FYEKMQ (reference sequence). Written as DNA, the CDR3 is TGTGCCAGCAGCTGGGACCCCGGGACAGGGGGCGAAAATACGCAGTATTTT. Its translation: CASSWDPGTGGENTQYF.